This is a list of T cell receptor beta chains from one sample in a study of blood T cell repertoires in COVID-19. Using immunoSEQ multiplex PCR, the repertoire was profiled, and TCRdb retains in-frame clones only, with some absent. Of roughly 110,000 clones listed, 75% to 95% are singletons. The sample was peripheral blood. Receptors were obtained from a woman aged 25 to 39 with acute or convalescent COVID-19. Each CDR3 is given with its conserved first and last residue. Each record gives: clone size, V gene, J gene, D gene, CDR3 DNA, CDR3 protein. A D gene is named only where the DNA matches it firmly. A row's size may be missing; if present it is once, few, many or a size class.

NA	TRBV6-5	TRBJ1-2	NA	TGTGCCAGCAGCCGCTTTACAAGAACTAACTATGGCTACACCTTC	CASSRFTRTNYGYTF
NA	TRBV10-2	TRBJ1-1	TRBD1	TGCGCCAGCACCACGACAGGGTACGGCACTGAAGCTTTCTTT	CASTTTGYGTEAFF
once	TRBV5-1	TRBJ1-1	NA	TGCGCCAGCAGCTTGACACTAGGGACTGAAGCTTTCTTT	CASSLTLGTEAFF
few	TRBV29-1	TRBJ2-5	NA	TGCAGCGTTGAACGCGGATCGGGGTGGGAGACCCAGTACTTC	CSVERGSGWETQYF
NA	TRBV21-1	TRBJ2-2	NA	TGTGCCAGCAGCAAAGGGTCGGCGGCCCCCGGGGAGCTGTTTTTT	CASSKGSAAPGELFF
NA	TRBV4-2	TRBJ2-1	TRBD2	TGTGCCAGCAGCCAAGTTATCGTAGCGGGGGGCAATGAGCAGTTCTTC	CASSQVIVAGGNEQFF
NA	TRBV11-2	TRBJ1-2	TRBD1	TGTGCCAGCAGCTCGAAAGGGACAGGGGGGTCTTATGGCTACACCTTC	CASSSKGTGGSYGYTF
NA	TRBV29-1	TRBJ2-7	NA	TGCAGCGTTGCTGGACACTACGAGCAGTACTTC	CSVAGHYEQYF
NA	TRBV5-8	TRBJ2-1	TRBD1	TGTGCCAGCAGCTTGGTGAGGGGGCGAATCTCCTACAATGAGCAGTTCTTC	CASSLVRGRISYNEQFF
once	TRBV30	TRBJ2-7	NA	TGTGCCTGGCACCCGGGTTCACAAGGAGAGCAGTACTTC	CAWHPGSQGEQYF
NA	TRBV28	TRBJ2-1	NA	TGTGCCAGCAGTCCACAGACACCGAGCTCCTACAATGAGCAGTTCTTC	CASSPQTPSSYNEQFF
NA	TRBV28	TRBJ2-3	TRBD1	TGTGCCAGCAGTTTCCCAGGGGGTACAGATACGCAGTATTTT	CASSFPGGTDTQYF
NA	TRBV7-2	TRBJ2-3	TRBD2	TGTGCCAGCAGCCCGTCCGGGACTAGGACAGATACGCAGTATTTT	CASSPSGTRTDTQYF
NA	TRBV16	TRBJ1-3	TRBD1	TGTGCCAGCACCCCAGACAGGGATATCGGAAACACCATATATTTT	CASTPDRDIGNTIYF
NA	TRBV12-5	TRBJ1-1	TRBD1	TGTGCTAGTGGCTCGACAGGGGCGGTGGAAGCTTTCTTT	CASGSTGAVEAFF
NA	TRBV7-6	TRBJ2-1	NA	TGTGCCAGCAGCTTAGCGCAGGGTGGATTCCTCCCCGGTGAGCAGTTCTTC	CASSLAQGGFLPGEQFF
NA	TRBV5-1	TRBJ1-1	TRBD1	TGCGCCAGCAGCGTGGGACAGGGTGATCGTGCTGTAGCTGAAGCTTTCTTT	CASSVGQGDRAVAEAFF
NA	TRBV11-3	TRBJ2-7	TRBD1	TGTGCCAGCAGCCCCCGCCGGAGGGACAGGGAGGGCGAGCAGTACTTC	CASSPRRRDREGEQYF
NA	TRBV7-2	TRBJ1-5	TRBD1	TGTGCCAGCGGGTCTTCCGGGACAGACAATCAGCCCCAGCATTTT	CASGSSGTDNQPQHF
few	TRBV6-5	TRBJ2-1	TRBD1	TGTGCCAGCAGCCGGACAGGGGGATGGTTCAATGAGCAGTTCTTC	CASSRTGGWFNEQFF
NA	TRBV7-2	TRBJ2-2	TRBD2	TGTGCCAGCAGCCTGGGACTAGCGGGGCCGGGCGGGGAGCTGTTTTTT	CASSLGLAGPGGELFF
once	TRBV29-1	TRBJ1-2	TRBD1	TGCAGCGTCGGGATGGTCGCAGGGGGCGACGGCTACACCTTC	CSVGMVAGGDGYTF
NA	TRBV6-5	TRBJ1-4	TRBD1	TGTGCCAGCAGTTACGCCCCGGGACAGGGGCATGAAAAACTGTTTTTT	CASSYAPGQGHEKLFF
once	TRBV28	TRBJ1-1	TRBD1	TGTGCCACTCGGACAGGGGACGCCACTGAAGCTTTCTTT	CATRTGDATEAFF
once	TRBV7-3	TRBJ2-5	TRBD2	TGTGCCAGCAGCTCAATAGCGGGAGGACAAGAGACCCAGTACTTC	CASSSIAGGQETQYF
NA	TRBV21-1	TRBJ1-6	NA	TGTGCCAGCAGCAAACCTCAAACAACAGGGGCGCCTAATTCACCCCTCCACTTT	CASSKPQTTGAPNSPLHF
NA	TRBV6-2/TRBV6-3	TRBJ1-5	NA	TGTGCCAGCAGTTTATGGCCGAGCAATCAGCCCCAGCATTTT	CASSLWPSNQPQHF
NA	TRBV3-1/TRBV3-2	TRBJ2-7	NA	TGTGCCAGCAGCCAAGATCGCGTCCGAACTTTGTACCACGAGCAGTACTTC	CASSQDRVRTLYHEQYF
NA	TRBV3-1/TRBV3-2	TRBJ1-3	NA	TGTGCCAGCAGCCAAGTGTCGGGTCCTGGAAACACCATATATTTT	CASSQVSGPGNTIYF
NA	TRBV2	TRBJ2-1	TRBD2	TGTGCCAGCAGTGTTTTCCCGGCCCCGAACAATAGCGGGGAGCAGTTCTTC	CASSVFPAPNNSGEQFF
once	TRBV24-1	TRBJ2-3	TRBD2	TGTGCCACCAGTGCCGGGACTAGCGGGGCGGACGGCGATTTCACAGATACGCAGTATTTT	CATSAGTSGADGDFTDTQYF
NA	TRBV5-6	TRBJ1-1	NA	TGTGCCAGCAGCCAACGACAGAAGCTGAACACTGAAGCTTTCTTT	CASSQRQKLNTEAFF
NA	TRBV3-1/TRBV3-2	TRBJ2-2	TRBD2	TGTGCCAGCAGACCAAACTCGGGACTAGCGGGATGCGCGAACACCGGGGAGCTGTTTTTT	CASRPNSGLAGCANTGELFF
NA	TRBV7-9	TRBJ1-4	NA	TGTGCCAGCAGCCCAAAACTCGACGGGAATGAAAAACTGTTTTTT	CASSPKLDGNEKLFF